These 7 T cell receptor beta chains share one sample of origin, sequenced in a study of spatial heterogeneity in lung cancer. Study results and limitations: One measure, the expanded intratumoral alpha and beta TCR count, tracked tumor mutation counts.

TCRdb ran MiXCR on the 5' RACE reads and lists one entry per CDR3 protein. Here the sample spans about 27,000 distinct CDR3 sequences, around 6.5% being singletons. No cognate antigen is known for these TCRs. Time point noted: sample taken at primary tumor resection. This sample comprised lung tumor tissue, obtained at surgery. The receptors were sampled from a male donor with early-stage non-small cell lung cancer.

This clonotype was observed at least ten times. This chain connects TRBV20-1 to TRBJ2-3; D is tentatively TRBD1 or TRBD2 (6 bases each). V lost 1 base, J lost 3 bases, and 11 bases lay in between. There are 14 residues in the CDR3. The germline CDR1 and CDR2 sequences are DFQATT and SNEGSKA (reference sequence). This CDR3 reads CSARVGGPTDTQYF. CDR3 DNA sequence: TGCAGTGCTAGAGTGGGGGGCCCGACAGATACGCAGTATTTT.

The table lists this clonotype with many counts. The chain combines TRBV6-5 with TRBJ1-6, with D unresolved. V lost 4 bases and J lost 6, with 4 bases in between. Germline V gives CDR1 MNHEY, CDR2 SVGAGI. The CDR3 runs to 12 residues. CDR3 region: CASSFRNSPLHF. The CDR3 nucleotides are TGTGCCAGCAGTTTTCGTAATTCACCCCTCCACTTT.

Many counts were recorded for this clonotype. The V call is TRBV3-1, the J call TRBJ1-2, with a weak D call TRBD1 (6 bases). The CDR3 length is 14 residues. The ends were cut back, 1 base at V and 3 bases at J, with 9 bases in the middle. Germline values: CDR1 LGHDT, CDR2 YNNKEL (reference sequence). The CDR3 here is CASSQGTAYYGYTF. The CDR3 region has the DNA TGTGCCAGCAGCCAAGGGACAGCCTACTATGGCTACACCTTC. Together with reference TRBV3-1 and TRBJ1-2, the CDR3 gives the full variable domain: DTAVSQTPKYLVTQMGNDKSIKCEQNLGHDTMYWYKQDSKKFLKIMFSYNNKELIINETVPNRFSPKSPDKAHLNLHINSLELGDSAVYFCASSQGTAYYGYTFGSGTRLTVV.

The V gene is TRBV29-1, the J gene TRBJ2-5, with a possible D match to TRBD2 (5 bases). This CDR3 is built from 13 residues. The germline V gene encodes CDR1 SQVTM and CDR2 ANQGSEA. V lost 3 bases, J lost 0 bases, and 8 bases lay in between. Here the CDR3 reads CSVERGYQETQYF. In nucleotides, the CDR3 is TGCAGCGTTGAGAGAGGGTACCAAGAGACCCAGTACTTC.

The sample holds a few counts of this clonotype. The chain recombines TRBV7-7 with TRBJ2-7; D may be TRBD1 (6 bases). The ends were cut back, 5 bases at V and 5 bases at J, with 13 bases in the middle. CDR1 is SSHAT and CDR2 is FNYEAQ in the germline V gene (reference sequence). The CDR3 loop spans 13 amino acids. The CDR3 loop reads CASSINRDHEQYF. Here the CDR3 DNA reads TGTGCCAGCAGCATAAACAGGGATCACGAGCAGTACTTC.

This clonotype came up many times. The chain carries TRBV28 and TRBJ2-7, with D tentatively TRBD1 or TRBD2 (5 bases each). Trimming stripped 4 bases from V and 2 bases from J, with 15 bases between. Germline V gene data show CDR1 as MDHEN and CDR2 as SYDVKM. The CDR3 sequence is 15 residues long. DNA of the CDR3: TGTGCCAGCAGTTCCCTCGGGACGTTAACCTACGAGCAGTACTTC. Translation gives CASSSLGTLTYEQYF.

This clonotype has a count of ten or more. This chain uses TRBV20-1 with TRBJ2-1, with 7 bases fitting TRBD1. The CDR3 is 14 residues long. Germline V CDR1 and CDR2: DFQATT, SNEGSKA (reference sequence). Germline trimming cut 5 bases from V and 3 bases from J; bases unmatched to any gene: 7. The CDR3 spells CSAASGTDYNEQFF. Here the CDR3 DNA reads TGCAGTGCTGCCTCCGGGACAGACTACAATGAGCAGTTCTTC.